These 9 T cell receptor beta chains came from one sample sequenced in a study of Graves' ophthalmopathy and Graves' hyperthyroidism. CDR3 regions of TCR beta were amplified from RNA transcripts. First-round RT-PCR employed HTBI primers, with a second-round multiplex PCR after it. TCRdb independently ran MiXCR on the multiplex PCR reads; one entry per CDR3 protein. The repertoire holds 200,000 to 250,000 distinct CDR3 sequences, with about 46% as singletons. Sequencing was carried out using peripheral blood. All receptors come from an adult man with Graves' ophthalmopathy.

This clonotype was seen a few times. V usage is TRBV7-9 and J usage is TRBJ1-6, with D possibly matching TRBD1 (5 bases). Germline CDR1 SEHNR, CDR2 FQNEAQ (reference sequence). The V gene lost 4 bases and the J gene lost 4 bases, with 11 bases spanning the gap. The CDR3 runs 15 residues. As DNA, the CDR3 is TGTGCCAGCAGCTGGGACGGCCATTATAATTCACCCCTCCACTTT. It codes for CASSWDGHYNSPLHF. Variable domain in full (rest from reference TRBV7-9 and TRBJ1-6): DTGVSQNPRHKITKRGQNVTFRCDPISEHNRLYWYRQTLGQGPEFLTYFQNEAQLEKSRLLSDRFSAERPKGSFSTLEIQRTEQGDSAMYLCASSWDGHYNSPLHFGNGTRLTVT.

The V call is TRBV5-6, the J call TRBJ2-7, with 7 bases aligning to TRBD2. Germline V gene lookup returns CDR1 SGHDT and CDR2 YYEEEE. The V segment lost 3 bases and the J segment 2 bases; nucleotides outside the gene matches: 11. This CDR3 is 16 amino acids long. Written as DNA, the CDR3 is TGTGCCAGCAGCTCCAGGGAGGGTCAGAAGCCCTACGAGCAGTACTTC. As protein: CASSSREGQKPYEQYF.

This chain uses TRBV24-1 with TRBJ2-3, with D unresolved. The CDR3 runs to 16 residues. Trimming took 3 bases from V and 1 from J, leaving 13 bases between them. Looked up from germline, CDR1 is KGHDR and CDR2 is SFDVKD. The CDR3 loop is CATSDVHGTRTDTQYF. As DNA, the CDR3 is TGTGCCACCAGTGATGTTCACGGTACTCGCACAGATACGCAGTATTTT.

This clonotype was picked up a small number of times. The chain joins TRBV20-1 to TRBJ1-5; 7 nucleotides align to TRBD1. After removal of 3 bases from V and 9 bases from J, the junction contained 17 bases not matched to a gene. The CDR3 extends over 16 amino acids. CDR1 is DFQATT, CDR2 SNEGSKA, per germline (reference sequence). The CDR3 sequence is CSASGQASDFSWPQHF. DNA for the CDR3: TGCAGTGCTAGCGGACAGGCCAGTGATTTCTCCTGGCCCCAGCATTTT.

The chain uses TRBV25-1 and TRBJ1-2, with 7 bases lining up with TRBD1. Trimming cost V 7 bases and J 4 bases; bases outside gene matches: 6. The germline gives CDR1 MGHDK, CDR2 SYGVNS. The CDR3 has 13 amino acids. The DNA of the CDR3 is TGTGCCAGCACCCGGACAGGAGTCTATGGCTACACCTTC. Translated, it gives CASTRTGVYGYTF.

The rearrangement links TRBV2 to TRBJ2-3; the match to TRBD2 covers 12 bases. The CDR3 extends over 14 amino acids. The germline CDR1 and CDR2 sequences are SNHLY and FYNNEI. V dropped 6 bases and J dropped 3; count of bases not matched to a gene: 1. CDR3 loop: CASRTSGRTDTQYF. The CDR3 DNA reads as TGTGCCAGCAGGACTAGCGGGAGAACAGATACGCAGTATTTT.

This clonotype was counted a few times. The gene calls are TRBV9 and TRBJ1-3, with unresolved D. V was cut by 4 bases and J by 4 bases, with 6 bases left in between. Germline values: CDR1 SGDLS, CDR2 YYNGEE. This CDR3 has 12 amino acids. Here the CDR3 DNA reads TGTGCCAGCAGCTTCAAAGGAAACACCATATATTTT. It translates to CASSFKGNTIYF.

The V call is TRBV6-5, the J call TRBJ1-3, with D hard to call. Trimming cost V 0 bases and J 7 bases, with 7 bases left between them. In germline, CDR1 is MNHEY, CDR2 SVGAGI. The CDR3 contains 13 residues. CDR3: CASSYSRENTIYF. The CDR3 DNA sequence: TGTGCCAGCAGTTACTCCCGGGAGAACACCATATATTTT.

This clonotype has ten or more counts. This chain uses TRBV7-9 with TRBJ2-7; D might be TRBD1 (6 bases). Germline V gene sequence: CDR1 SEHNR, CDR2 FQNEAQ (reference sequence). This CDR3 has 14 amino acids. The ends were cut back, 1 base at V and 3 bases at J, with 10 bases in the middle. The CDR3 DNA reads TGTGCCAGCAGCTTAGTAGGGGACAACTACGAGCAGTACTTC. Translated: CASSLVGDNYEQYF.